This T cell receptor beta chain was observed in a study of radiotherapy plus CTLA-4 blockade in lung cancer. Assay: immunoSEQ multiplex PCR; the TCRdb copy retains only in-frame clones and omits some. Of over 80,000 clones listed, 83% are singletons. Study-wide findings and caveats: In blood, after radiotherapy plus ipilimumab, tumor-derived TCR clones expanded.

In this sample, this clone turned up a few times. The antigen is undetermined. It was focal radiation plus CTLA-4 blockade with ipilimumab that patients with chemo-refractory metastatic non-small-cell lung cancer received. The clonotype comes from a human donor with non-small cell lung cancer who had stable disease on radiotherapy plus ipilimumab. The material sequenced was peripheral blood, taken from a patient treated with radiotherapy plus ipilimumab.

CDR3: CASSQIAGGIGNEQFF. The DNA for the CDR3 is TGTGCCAGCAGCCAAATAGCGGGAGGGATCGGGAATGAGCAGTTCTTC. The V gene is TRBV4-2, the J gene TRBJ2-1; TRBD2 matches 11 bases. Trimming cost V 2 bases and J 7 bases; bases outside gene matches: 7. This CDR3 has 16 amino acids. Germline loops: CDR1 LGHNA, CDR2 YNFKEQ.